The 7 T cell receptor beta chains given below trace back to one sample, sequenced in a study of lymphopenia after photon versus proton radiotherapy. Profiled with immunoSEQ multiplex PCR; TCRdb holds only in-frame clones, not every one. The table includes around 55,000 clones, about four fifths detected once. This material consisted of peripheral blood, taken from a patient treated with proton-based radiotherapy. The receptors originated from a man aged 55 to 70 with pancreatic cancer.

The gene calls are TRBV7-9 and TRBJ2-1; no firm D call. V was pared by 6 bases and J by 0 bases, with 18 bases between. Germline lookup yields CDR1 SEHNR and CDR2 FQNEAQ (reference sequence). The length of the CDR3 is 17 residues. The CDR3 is CASSPLGRRSSYNEQFF. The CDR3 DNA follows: TGTGCCAGCAGTCCCCTCGGACGGAGAAGCTCCTACAATGAGCAGTTCTTC.

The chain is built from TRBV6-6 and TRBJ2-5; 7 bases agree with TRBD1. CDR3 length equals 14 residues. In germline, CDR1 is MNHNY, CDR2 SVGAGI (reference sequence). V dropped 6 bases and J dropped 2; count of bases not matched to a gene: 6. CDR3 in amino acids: CASRTPGQQETQYF. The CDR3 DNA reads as TGTGCCAGCAGGACGCCGGGACAGCAAGAGACCCAGTACTTC.

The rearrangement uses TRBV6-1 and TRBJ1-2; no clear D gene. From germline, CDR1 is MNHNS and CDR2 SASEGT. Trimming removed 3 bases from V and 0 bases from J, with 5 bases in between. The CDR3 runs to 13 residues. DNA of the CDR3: TGTGCCAGCAGTGACGGAGCTAACTATGGCTACACCTTC. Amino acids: CASSDGANYGYTF.

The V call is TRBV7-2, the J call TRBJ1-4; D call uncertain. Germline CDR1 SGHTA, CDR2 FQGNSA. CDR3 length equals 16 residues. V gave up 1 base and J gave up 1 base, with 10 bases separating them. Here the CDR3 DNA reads TGTGCCAGCAGCTTAGGGTTGGGCGGAACTAATGAAAAACTGTTTTTT. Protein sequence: CASSLGLGGTNEKLFF.

The DNA of the CDR3 is TGTGCCAGCAGCTTGGCGGCGAGCTCCTACGAGCAGTACTTC. As protein: CASSLAASSYEQYF. J is TRBJ2-7 and V is TRBV5-6; D gene uncertain. Germline assignment: CDR1 SGHDT and CDR2 YYEEEE. The length of the CDR3 is 14 residues. The germline V and J ends were trimmed by 0 bases and 0 bases, with 7 bases remaining between them.

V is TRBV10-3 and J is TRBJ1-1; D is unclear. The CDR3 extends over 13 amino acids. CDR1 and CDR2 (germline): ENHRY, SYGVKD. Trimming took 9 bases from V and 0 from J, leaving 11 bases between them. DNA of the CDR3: TGTGCCATGGTACGGACGTTGAACACTGAAGCTTTCTTT. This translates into CAMVRTLNTEAFF.

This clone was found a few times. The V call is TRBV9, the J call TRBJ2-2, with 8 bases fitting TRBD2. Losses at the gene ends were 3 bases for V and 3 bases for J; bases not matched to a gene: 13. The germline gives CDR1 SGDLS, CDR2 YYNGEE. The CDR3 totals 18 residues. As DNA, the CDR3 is TGTGCCAGCAGCGCCGGTTATGAGCGGGAGCCGTACACCGGGGAGCTGTTTTTT. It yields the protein CASSAGYEREPYTGELFF.